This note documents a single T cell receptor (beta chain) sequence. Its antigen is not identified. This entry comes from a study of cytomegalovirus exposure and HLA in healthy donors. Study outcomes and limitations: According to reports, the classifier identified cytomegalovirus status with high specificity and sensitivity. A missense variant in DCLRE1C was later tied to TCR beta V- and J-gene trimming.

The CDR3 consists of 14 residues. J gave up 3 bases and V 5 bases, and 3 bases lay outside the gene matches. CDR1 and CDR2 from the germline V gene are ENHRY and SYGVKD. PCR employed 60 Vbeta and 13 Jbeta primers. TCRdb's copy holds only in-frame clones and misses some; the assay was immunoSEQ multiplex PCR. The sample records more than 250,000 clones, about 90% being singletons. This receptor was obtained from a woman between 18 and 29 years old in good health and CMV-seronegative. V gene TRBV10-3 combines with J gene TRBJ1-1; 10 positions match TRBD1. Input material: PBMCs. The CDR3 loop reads CAISTDRGDTEAFF. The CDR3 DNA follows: TGTGCCATCAGTACGGACAGGGGGGACACTGAAGCTTTCTTT.